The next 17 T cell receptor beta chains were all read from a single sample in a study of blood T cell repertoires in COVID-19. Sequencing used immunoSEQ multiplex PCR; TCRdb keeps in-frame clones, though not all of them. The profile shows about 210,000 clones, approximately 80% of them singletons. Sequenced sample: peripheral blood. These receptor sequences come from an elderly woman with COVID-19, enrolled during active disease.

The CDR3 sequence is CASSLSGGGADTQYF. The CDR3 nucleotides read TGTGCCAGCAGCCTTTCGGGGGGGGGTGCAGATACGCAGTATTTT. V gene TRBV4-2 combines with J gene TRBJ2-3; 8 nucleotides agree with TRBD2. V was clipped by 4 bases and J by 4 bases; unmatched bases: 7. Germline-derived CDR1 and CDR2 are LGHNA and YNFKEQ. This CDR3 has 15 residues.

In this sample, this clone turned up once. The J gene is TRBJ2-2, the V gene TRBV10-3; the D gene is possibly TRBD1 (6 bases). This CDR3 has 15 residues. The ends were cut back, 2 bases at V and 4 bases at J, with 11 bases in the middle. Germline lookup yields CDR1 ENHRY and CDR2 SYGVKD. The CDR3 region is CAISERDTRTGELFF. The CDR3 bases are TGTGCCATCAGTGAGAGGGACACTCGCACCGGGGAGCTGTTTTTT.

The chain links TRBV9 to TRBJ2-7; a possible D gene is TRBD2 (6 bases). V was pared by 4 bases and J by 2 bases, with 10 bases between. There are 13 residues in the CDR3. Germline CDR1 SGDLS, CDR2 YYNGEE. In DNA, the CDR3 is TGTGCCAGCAGCCCCCGACTAGCCTACGAGCAGTACTTC. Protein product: CASSPRLAYEQYF.

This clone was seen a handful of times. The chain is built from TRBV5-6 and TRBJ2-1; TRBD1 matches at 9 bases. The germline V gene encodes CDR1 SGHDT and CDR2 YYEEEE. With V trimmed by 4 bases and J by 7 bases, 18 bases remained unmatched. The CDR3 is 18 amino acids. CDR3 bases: TGTGCCAGCAGCCTATACTTGTTCTCGGGACAGGGCGCAAATGAGCAGTTCTTC. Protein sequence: CASSLYLFSGQGANEQFF.

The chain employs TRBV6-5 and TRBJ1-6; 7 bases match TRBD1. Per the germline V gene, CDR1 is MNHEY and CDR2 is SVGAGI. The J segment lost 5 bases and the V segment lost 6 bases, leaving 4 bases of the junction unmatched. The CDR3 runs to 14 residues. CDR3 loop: CASRTGTDNSPLHF. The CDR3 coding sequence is TGTGCCAGCAGGACCGGGACAGATAATTCACCCCTCCACTTT.

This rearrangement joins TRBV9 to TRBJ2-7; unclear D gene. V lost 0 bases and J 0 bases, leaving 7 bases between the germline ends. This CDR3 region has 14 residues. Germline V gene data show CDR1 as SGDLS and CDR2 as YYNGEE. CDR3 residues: CASSVDHSSYEQYF. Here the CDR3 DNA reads TGTGCCAGCAGCGTAGATCATAGCTCCTACGAGCAGTACTTC. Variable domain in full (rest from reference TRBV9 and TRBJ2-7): DSGVTQTPKHLITATGQRVTLRCSPRSGDLSVYWYQQSLDQGLQFLIQYYNGEERAKGNILERFSAQQFPDLHSELNLSSLELGDSALYFCASSVDHSSYEQYFGPGTRLTVT.

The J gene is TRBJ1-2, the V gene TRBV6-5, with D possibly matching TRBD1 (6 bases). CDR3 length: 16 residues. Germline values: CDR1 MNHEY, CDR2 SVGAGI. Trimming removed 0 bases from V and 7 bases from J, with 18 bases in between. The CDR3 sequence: CASSYSNTGWGGGYTF. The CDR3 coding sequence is TGTGCCAGCAGTTACTCGAATACAGGGTGGGGTGGTGGCTACACCTTC.

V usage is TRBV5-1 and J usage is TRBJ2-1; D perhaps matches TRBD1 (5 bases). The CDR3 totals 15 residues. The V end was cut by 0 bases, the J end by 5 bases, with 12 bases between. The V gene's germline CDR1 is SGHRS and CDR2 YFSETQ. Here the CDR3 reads CASSLAPRRDNEQFF. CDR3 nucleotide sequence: TGCGCCAGCAGCTTGGCCCCCCGCAGGGACAATGAGCAGTTCTTC. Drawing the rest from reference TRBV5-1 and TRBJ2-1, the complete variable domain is KAGVTQTPRYLIKTRGQQVTLSCSPISGHRSVSWYQQTPGQGLQFLFEYFSETQRNKGNFPGRFSGRQFSNSRSEMNVSTLELGDSALYLCASSLAPRRDNEQFFGPGTRLTVL.

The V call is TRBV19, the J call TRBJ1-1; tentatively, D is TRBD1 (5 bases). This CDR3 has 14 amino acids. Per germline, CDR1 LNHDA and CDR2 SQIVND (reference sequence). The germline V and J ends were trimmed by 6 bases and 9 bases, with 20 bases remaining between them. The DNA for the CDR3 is TGTGCCAGTAGGGGTCGGAGGGACGGAGGGCAAGCTTTCTTT. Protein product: CASRGRRDGGQAFF.

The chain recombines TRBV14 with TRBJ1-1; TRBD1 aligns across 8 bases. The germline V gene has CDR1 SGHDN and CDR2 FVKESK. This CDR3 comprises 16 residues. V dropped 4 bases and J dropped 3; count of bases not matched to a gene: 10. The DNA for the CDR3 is TGTGCCAGCAGCCCCTGGACAGGGAGCAGGGACACTGAAGCTTTCTTT. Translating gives CASSPWTGSRDTEAFF.

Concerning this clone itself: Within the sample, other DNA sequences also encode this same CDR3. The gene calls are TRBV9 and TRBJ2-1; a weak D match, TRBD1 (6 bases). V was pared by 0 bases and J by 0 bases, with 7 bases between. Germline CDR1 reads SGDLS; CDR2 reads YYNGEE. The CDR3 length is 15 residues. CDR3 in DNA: TGTGCCAGCAGCGTAGAGGGGGACTCCTACAATGAGCAGTTCTTC. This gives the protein CASSVEGDSYNEQFF.

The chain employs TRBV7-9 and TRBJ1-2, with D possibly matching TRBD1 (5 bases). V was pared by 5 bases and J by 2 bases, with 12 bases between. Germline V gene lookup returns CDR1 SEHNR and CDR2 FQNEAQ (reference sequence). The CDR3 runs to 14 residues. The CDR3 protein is CASSPLGGNYGYTF. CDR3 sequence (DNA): TGTGCCAGCAGCCCTCTTGGGGGGAACTATGGCTACACCTTC.

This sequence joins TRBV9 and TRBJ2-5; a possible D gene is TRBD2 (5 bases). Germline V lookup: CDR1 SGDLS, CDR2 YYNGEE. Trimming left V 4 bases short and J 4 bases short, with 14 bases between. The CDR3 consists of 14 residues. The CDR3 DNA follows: TGTGCCAGCAGCCTGGACGGACGGGGAGAGACCCAGTACTTC. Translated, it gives CASSLDGRGETQYF. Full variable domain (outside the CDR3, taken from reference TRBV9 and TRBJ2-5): DSGVTQTPKHLITATGQRVTLRCSPRSGDLSVYWYQQSLDQGLQFLIQYYNGEERAKGNILERFSAQQFPDLHSELNLSSLELGDSALYFCASSLDGRGETQYFGPGTRLLVL.

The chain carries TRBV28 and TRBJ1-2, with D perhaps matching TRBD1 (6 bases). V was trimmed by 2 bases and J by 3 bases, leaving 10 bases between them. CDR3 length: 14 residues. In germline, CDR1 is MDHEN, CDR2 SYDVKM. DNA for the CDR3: TGTGCCAGCAGTTTACGGACAGCTTACTATGGCTACACCTTC. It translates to CASSLRTAYYGYTF.

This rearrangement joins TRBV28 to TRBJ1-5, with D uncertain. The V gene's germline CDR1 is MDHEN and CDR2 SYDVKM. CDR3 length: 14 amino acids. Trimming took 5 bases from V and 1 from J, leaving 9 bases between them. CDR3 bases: TGTGCCAGCAGTGACAAGTGGAGCAATCAGCCCCAGCATTTT. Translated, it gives CASSDKWSNQPQHF. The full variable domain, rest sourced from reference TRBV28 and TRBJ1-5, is DVKVTQSSRYLVKRTGEKVFLECVQDMDHENMFWYRQDPGLGLRLIYFSYDVKMKEKGDIPEGYSVSREKKERFSLILESASTNQTSMYLCASSDKWSNQPQHFGDGTRLSIL.

CDR3 bases: TGTGCCACCAACCCGGGGACTGGAAACTACAATGAGCAGTTCTTC. Translating it yields CATNPGTGNYNEQFF. The chain joins TRBV24-1 to TRBJ2-1; a weak D match, TRBD2 (6 bases). The V and J ends lost 8 bases and 3 bases respectively, with 16 bases between them. Germline assignment: CDR1 KGHDR and CDR2 SFDVKD. The CDR3 loop spans 15 amino acids.

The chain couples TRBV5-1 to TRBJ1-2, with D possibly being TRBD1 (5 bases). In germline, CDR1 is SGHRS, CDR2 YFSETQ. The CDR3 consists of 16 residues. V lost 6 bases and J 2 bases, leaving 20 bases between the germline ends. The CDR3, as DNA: TGCGCCAGCAACTCTGGGGGGACCTGGGGAAACTATGGCTACACCTTC. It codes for CASNSGGTWGNYGYTF.